This T cell receptor beta chain was identified in a study of T cell responses to AZD1222 COVID-19 vaccine. Findings of the study overall: The study sampled repertoires only after the peak T cell response. Mostly white British, mostly female donors; authors suggested clonal diversity may be underestimated. Rises in breadth and depth of Spike-specific TCRs came after two AZD1222 doses.

This CDR3 has 14 amino acids. Per the germline V gene, CDR1 is SNHLY and CDR2 is FYNNEI. V shed 7 bases and J shed 4 bases, with 14 bases lying between them. Assay: immunoSEQ multiplex PCR; the TCRdb copy retains only in-frame clones and omits some. Found here are approximately 99,000 clones, 70% to 90% of them singletons; the top ten hold around 2.7%. By proportion, this clone is medium-sized. As yet, its antigen is unknown. The genes are TRBV2 and TRBJ1-3, with a tentative D call TRBD1 (6 bases). The starting material was peripheral blood, obtained on day 0 of AZD1222 vaccination. This TCR derives from an adult in good health. The CDR3 nucleotides are TGTGCCAGCACGGGCGGGGGGCCCGGAAACACCATATATTTT. It yields the protein CASTGGGPGNTIYF.